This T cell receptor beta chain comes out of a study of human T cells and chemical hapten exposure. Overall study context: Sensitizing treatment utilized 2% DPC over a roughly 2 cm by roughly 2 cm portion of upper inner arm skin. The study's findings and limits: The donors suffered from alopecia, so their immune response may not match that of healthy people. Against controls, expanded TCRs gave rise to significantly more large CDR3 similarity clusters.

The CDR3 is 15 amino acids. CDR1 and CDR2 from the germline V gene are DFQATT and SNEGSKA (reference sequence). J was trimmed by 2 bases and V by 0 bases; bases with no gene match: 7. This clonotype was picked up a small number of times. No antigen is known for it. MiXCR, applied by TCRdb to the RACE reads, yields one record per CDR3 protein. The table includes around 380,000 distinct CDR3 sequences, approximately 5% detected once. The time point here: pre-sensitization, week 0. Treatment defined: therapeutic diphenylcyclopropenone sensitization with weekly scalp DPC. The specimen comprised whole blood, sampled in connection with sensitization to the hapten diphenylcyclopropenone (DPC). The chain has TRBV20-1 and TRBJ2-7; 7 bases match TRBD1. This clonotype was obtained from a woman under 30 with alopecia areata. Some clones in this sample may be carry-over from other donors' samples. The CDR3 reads CSARDGAGGTYEQYF. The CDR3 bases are TGCAGTGCTAGAGATGGCGCAGGGGGTACCTACGAGCAGTACTTC.